This T cell receptor (beta chain) was identified during a study of cytomegalovirus exposure and HLA in healthy donors. Profiling relied on immunoSEQ multiplex PCR, and the TCRdb table lists in-frame clones only, not all of them. The profile covers around 300,000 clones, with 70% to 90% appearing a single time and over 0.85% taken by the ten largest. Germline CDR1 reads LNHDA; CDR2 reads SQIVND (reference sequence). The V gene lost 5 bases and the J gene lost 4 bases, with 19 bases spanning the gap. This CDR3 is 16 amino acids long. The source is a woman aged 18-29 years in good health and CMV-seronegative. This chain joins TRBV19 and TRBJ2-3, with unresolved D. The sequenced sample consisted of PBMCs. The CDR3, as DNA: TGTGCCAGTAGTTCTTGGTTTGCGAGTTCGGCAGATACGCAGTATTTT. Translated, it gives CASSSWFASSADTQYF.